This T cell receptor beta chain stems from a study of post-analysis software for immune sequencing data. Germline loops: CDR1 MDHEN, CDR2 SYDVKM. CDR3 length equals 14 residues. Trimming shortened V by 5 bases and J by 3 bases, and 10 bases separated the two germline ends. This clonotype came up a few times. Antigen specificity is unknown. Unique molecular identifiers were present in the TCR beta cDNA libraries. TCRdb re-analysed the PCR reads in MiXCR, keeping a single row per CDR3 protein. Among some 690,000 distinct CDR3 sequences listed, about 27% were seen once. Study results and caveats: Compared with controls, patients had more of five TRBV segments, including TRBV5-6, TRBV5-1 and TRBV20-1.

Sequencing was done on a sample of blood. The receptor comes from a girl under 18 with multiple sclerosis. V is TRBV28 and J is TRBJ1-4; perhaps TRBD1 as D (5 bases). The CDR3 here is CASSLRQPNEKLFF. Here the CDR3 DNA reads TGTGCCAGCAGTCTCCGACAGCCTAATGAAAAACTGTTTTTT.